One sample yielded the 22 T cell receptor beta chains listed below, sequenced in a study of T cells in Graves' hyperthyroidism and ophthalmopathy. The source material, RNA transcripts, was used to amplify TCR beta CDR3 regions. A first-round RT-PCR of the TCR CDR3 used the HTBI primer set. TCRdb fed the multiplex PCR reads into MiXCR, producing one record per CDR3 protein. The sample lists about 250,000 distinct CDR3 sequences, roughly 22% occurring once. Sequencing used blood. The receptors shown here come from a man younger than 45 with Graves' ophthalmopathy.

This clonotype was recorded only once. Relative to the germline gene, one junction end is altered; a read error may explain this. The chain carries TRBV10-3 and TRBJ2-1; 9 positions agree with TRBD1. This CDR3 is built from 13 residues. Germline V CDR1 and CDR2: ENHRY, SYGVKD. Here the CDR3 reads CATGGTGLDERFF. The CDR3 region has the DNA TGTGCCACCGGGGGGACAGGGCTTGATGAGCGGTTCTTC.

A few counts support this clonotype. The CDR3 loop is CAISGGQGLSNEQFF. The CDR3 DNA reads as TGTGCCATCAGTGGGGGACAGGGGCTCTCCAATGAGCAGTTCTTC. This chain links TRBV10-3 with TRBJ2-1; 10 positions match TRBD1. Trimming took 4 bases from V and 6 from J; bases not matched to a gene: 6. Per the germline V gene, CDR1 is ENHRY and CDR2 is SYGVKD. The CDR3 consists of 15 residues.

This chain connects TRBV24-1 to TRBJ2-7; D not certain. The ends were cut back, 9 bases at V and 0 bases at J, with 11 bases in the middle. The CDR3 runs to 13 residues. Germline V CDR1 and CDR2: KGHDR, SFDVKD. CDR3 nucleotides: TGTGCCACCGGAACAGAGAGCTCCTACGAGCAGTACTTC. Its protein product is CATGTESSYEQYF.

This clonotype has just a few counts. This rearrangement joins TRBV12-5 to TRBJ2-5; tentatively, D is TRBD2 (6 bases). This CDR3 region has 14 residues. Per germline, CDR1 LGHNT and CDR2 FRNRAP. The ends were cut back, 0 bases at V and 5 bases at J, with 10 bases in the middle. The CDR3 protein is CASGLVLATETQYF. The CDR3 DNA is TGTGCTAGTGGTTTGGTCCTAGCGACGGAGACCCAGTACTTC.

This clonotype was seen ten or more times. The J gene is TRBJ2-7, the V gene TRBV7-9, with 7 bases identical to TRBD2. The germline gives CDR1 SEHNR, CDR2 FQNEAQ (reference sequence). The length of the CDR3 is 14 residues. J gave up 5 bases and V 5 bases, and 9 bases lay outside the gene matches. The CDR3 bases are TGTGCCAGCAGCCTGACTAGCAATCCCCACGAGCAGTACTTC. Translation gives CASSLTSNPHEQYF.

This clonotype has a count of ten or more. This chain links TRBV28 with TRBJ2-3; the match to TRBD2 covers 7 bases. The CDR3 has 15 amino acids. CDR1 is MDHEN and CDR2 is SYDVKM in the germline V gene. The V and J ends lost 5 bases and 1 base, in that order; junction bases with no gene match: 6. CDR3 amino acids: CASSTGREGTDTQYF. DNA for the CDR3: TGTGCCAGCAGTACCGGCCGGGAGGGCACAGATACGCAGTATTTT.

This clonotype showed up just a few times. The chain recombines TRBV16 with TRBJ2-5; TRBD1 aligns across 10 bases. Germline V CDR1 and CDR2: KGHSY, FQNENV. CDR3 length: 14 residues. V was pared by 2 bases and J by 5 bases, with 2 bases of the junction left unmatched. In DNA form, the CDR3 reads TGTGCCAGCAGCCAAGACAGGGGGCCGGAGACCCAGTACTTC. The encoded protein is CASSQDRGPETQYF.

Ten or more counts support this clonotype. V gene TRBV11-2 combines with J gene TRBJ1-1; D call uncertain. V lost 3 bases to trimming and J lost 5 bases, with 10 bases between them. The CDR3 covers 13 residues. Germline assignment: CDR1 SGHAT and CDR2 FQNNGV. In nucleotides, the CDR3 is TGTGCCAGCAGCTTTACCGGACGGACTGAAGCTTTCTTT. It is translated as CASSFTGRTEAFF.

The chain recombines TRBV3-1 with TRBJ2-3, with TRBD2 matching 10 bases. V dropped 0 bases and J dropped 4; count of bases not matched to a gene: 10. Germline CDR1 is LGHDT and CDR2 is YNNKEL (reference sequence). The CDR3 covers 18 residues. The CDR3 is CASSQEGVASGSADTQYF. CDR3 DNA sequence: TGTGCCAGCAGCCAAGAAGGGGTGGCTAGCGGGAGTGCAGATACGCAGTATTTT.

This clonotype has just a few counts. The chain couples TRBV24-1 to TRBJ1-5, with a tentative D call TRBD1 (5 bases). The V end was cut by 10 bases, the J end by 6 bases, with 18 bases between. CDR3 length: 14 amino acids. CDR1 and CDR2 (germline): KGHDR, SFDVKD. CDR3 bases: TGTGCCACGAATATAGTAAGGGGTTTTCAGCCCCAGCATTTT. Its translation is CATNIVRGFQPQHF.

The sample holds many counts of this clonotype. The CDR3 DNA reads TGTGCCAGCAGCTTTGGACGGCTTGAAGCTTTCTTT. Translating it yields CASSFGRLEAFF. V is TRBV7-8 and J is TRBJ1-1, with unresolved D. V lost 3 bases and J lost 7, with 9 bases in between. This CDR3 comprises 12 residues. Germline assignment: CDR1 SGHVS and CDR2 FQNEAQ.

J is TRBJ2-5 and V is TRBV29-1; maybe TRBD2 (7 bases). Germline V gene sequence: CDR1 SQVTM, CDR2 ANQGSEA. The CDR3 has 13 amino acids. V lost 0 bases, J lost 13 bases, and 18 bases lay in between. The DNA for the CDR3 is TGCAGCGTTGAAGATCGAAAAGGGGGGGGGGGGTACTTC. It translates to CSVEDRKGGGGYF. The variable domain in full, completed from reference TRBV29-1 and TRBJ2-5, reads SAVISQKPSRDICQRGTSLTIQCQVDSQVTMMFWYRQQPGQSLTLIATANQGSEATYESGFVIDKFPISRPNLTFSTLTVSNMSPEDSSIYLCSVEDRKGGGGYFGPGTRLLVL.

This clonotype occurred a few times. This chain joins TRBV19 and TRBJ1-2; D is possibly TRBD1 (6 bases). The germline V gene has CDR1 LNHDA and CDR2 SQIVND (reference sequence). Trimming pared 1 base from V and 4 bases from J, leaving 10 bases between. This CDR3 contains 14 residues. CDR3: CASSIGQVFYGYTF. CDR3 sequence (DNA): TGTGCCAGTAGTATAGGACAGGTCTTCTATGGCTACACCTTC.

J is TRBJ1-2 and V is TRBV14; 8 bases match TRBD1. The CDR3 length is 16 residues. V dropped 0 bases and J dropped 6; count of bases not matched to a gene: 9. Germline V gene data show CDR1 as SGHDN and CDR2 as FVKESK. The CDR3: CASSQDGRGRSDGYTF. Here the CDR3 DNA reads TGTGCCAGCAGCCAAGATGGCAGGGGGCGCAGTGATGGCTACACCTTC.

The chain uses TRBV9 and TRBJ2-5, with TRBD1 identical over 9 bases. The J segment lost 5 bases and the V segment lost 1 base, leaving 6 bases of the junction unmatched. The CDR3 is made up of 15 amino acids. CDR1 and CDR2 (germline): SGDLS, YYNGEE. CDR3 in amino acids: CASSVSTGGGETQYF. The CDR3 DNA reads TGTGCCAGCAGCGTATCAACAGGGGGCGGTGAGACCCAGTACTTC.

The J gene is TRBJ1-5, the V gene TRBV19; 7 nucleotides agree with TRBD1. Germline CDR1 is LNHDA and CDR2 is SQIVND (reference sequence). J lost 2 bases, V lost 5 bases, and 6 bases had no gene match. The CDR3 consists of 15 residues. In DNA form, the CDR3 reads TGTGCCAGTAGTTGGGCAGGGGGAGGCAATCAGCCCCAGCATTTT. This encodes CASSWAGGGNQPQHF.

This clonotype was observed a handful of times. The chain's CDR3 is CAWSVPPNYGYTF. CDR3 sequence (DNA): TGTGCCTGGAGTGTACCCCCTAACTATGGCTACACCTTC. The chain recombines TRBV30 with TRBJ1-2; D gene uncertain. V lost 0 bases and J lost 0, with 5 bases in between. This CDR3 region has 13 residues. In germline, CDR1 is GTSNPN, CDR2 SVGIG (reference sequence).

In its sample, this clonotype was seen many times. Written as DNA, the CDR3 is TGTGCCAGCAGCCAGGAGGGGGGGACAGCTGAAGCTTTCTTT. Amino acid sequence: CASSQEGGTAEAFF. The chain is built from TRBV3-1 and TRBJ1-1, with 7 bases fitting TRBD1. Germline CDR1 and CDR2: LGHDT and YNNKEL (reference sequence). J lost 6 bases, V lost 3 bases, and 7 bases had no gene match. CDR3 length: 14 amino acids.

The V gene is TRBV3-1, the J gene TRBJ2-4; perhaps D is TRBD1 or TRBD2 (6 bases each). The CDR3 spans 15 residues. V gave up 1 base and J gave up 6 bases, with 13 bases separating them. Germline V gene sequence: CDR1 LGHDT, CDR2 YNNKEL (reference sequence). CDR3 coding DNA: TGTGCCAGCAGCCAAGGGGGGGCAATGAGAAACATTCAGTACTTC. This encodes CASSQGGAMRNIQYF.

The sample holds a few counts of this clonotype. Germline and junction disagree at one end, which may indicate a read error. The rearrangement links TRBV20-1 to TRBJ2-1, with 7 bases lining up with TRBD2. Germline V gene sequence: CDR1 DFQATT, CDR2 SNEGSKA (reference sequence). This CDR3 comprises 16 residues. CDR3 residues: CSARDPLAGDYNEQFF. As DNA, the CDR3 is TGCAGTGCCAGAGACCCTCTGGCGGGAGATTACAATGAGCAGTTCTTC.

In this sample, this clonotype turned up many times. This chain uses TRBV5-1 with TRBJ1-1; D is uncertain. This CDR3 is built from 14 residues. Trimming left V 0 bases short and J 0 bases short, with 6 bases between. CDR1 is SGHRS, CDR2 YFSETQ, per germline. The CDR3 DNA reads TGCGCCAGCAGCTTGGCTACCCTGAACACTGAAGCTTTCTTT. This sequence encodes CASSLATLNTEAFF.

The rearrangement uses TRBV14 and TRBJ2-3, with D unresolved. Per the germline V gene, CDR1 is SGHDN and CDR2 is FVKESK. Trimming pared 1 base from V and 6 bases from J, leaving 17 bases between. The CDR3 is 16 amino acids. The CDR3 protein is CASSQGTAFQLDTQYF. CDR3 bases: TGTGCCAGCAGCCAAGGCACGGCGTTTCAGTTGGATACGCAGTATTTT.